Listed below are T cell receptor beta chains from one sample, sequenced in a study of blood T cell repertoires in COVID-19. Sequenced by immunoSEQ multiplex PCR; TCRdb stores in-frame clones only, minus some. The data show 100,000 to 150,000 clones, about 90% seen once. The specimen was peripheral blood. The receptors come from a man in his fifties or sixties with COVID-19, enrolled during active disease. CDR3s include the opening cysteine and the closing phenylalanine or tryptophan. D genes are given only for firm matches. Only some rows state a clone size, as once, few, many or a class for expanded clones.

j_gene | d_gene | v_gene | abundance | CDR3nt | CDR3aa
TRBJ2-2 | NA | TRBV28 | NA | TGTGCCAGCAACGGCGGAACGAACACCGGGGAGCTGTTTTTT | CASNGGTNTGELFF
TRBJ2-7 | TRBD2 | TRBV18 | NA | TGTGCCAGCTCAGTCATGGGGGGGGATGACGAGCAGTACTTC | CASSVMGGDDEQYF
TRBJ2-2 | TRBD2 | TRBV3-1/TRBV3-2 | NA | TGTGCCAGCAGCCAAGTGGGCCAGCGGGAGGGAGGGGCCGGGGAGCTGTTTTTT | CASSQVGQREGGAGELFF
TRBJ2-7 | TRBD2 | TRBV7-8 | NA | TGTGCCAGCAGCTTAGGTCCTAGCGGGTACGAGCAGTACTTC | CASSLGPSGYEQYF
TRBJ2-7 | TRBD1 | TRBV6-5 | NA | TGTGCCAGCAGGAACCCCGGGACAGGGGCCCACGAGCAGTACTTC | CASRNPGTGAHEQYF
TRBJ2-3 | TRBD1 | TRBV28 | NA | TGTGCCAGCAGTAGCCCGGGACAGGGTTCAGATACGCAGTATTTT | CASSSPGQGSDTQYF
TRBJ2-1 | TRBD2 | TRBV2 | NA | TGTGCCAGCAGGGAGAAGCGGGAGGGCCTTGGTGAGCAGTTCTTC | CASREKREGLGEQFF
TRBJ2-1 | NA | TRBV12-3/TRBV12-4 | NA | TGTGCCAGCAGTTCTACCAATGAGCAGTTCTTC | CASSSTNEQFF
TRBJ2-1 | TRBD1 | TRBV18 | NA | TGTGCCAGCTCACCGCCGGGACAGACACAAAGAGGCGGGCAGTTCTTC | CASSPPGQTQRGGQFF
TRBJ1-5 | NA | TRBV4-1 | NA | TGCGCCAGCAGCCAAGCCCAGGGACTGTATAGCAATCAGCCCCAGCATTTT | CASSQAQGLYSNQPQHF
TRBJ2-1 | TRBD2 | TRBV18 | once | TGTGCCAGCTCTTACCTAACGCGGGAGGTGAATCGCGGTGAGCAGTTCTTC | CASSYLTREVNRGEQFF
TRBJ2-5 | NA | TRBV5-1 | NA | TGCGCCAGCAGCTTGGGGCCGGGCGAGGGACAAGAGACCCAGTACTTC | CASSLGPGEGQETQYF
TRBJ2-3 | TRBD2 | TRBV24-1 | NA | TGTGCCACCAGTGATCCTAGCGGGACTAGCACAGATACGCAGTATTTT | CATSDPSGTSTDTQYF
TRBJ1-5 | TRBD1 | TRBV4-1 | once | TGCGCCAGCAGCGACAGGGTTCGCCAGCCCCAGCATTTT | CASSDRVRQPQHF
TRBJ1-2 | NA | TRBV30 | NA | TGTGCCTGGAGTGTACTGGCGGGGTATGGCTACACCTTC | CAWSVLAGYGYTF